The 3 T cell receptor beta chains presented below share a single source sample, sequenced in a study of T-cell memory formation after mild COVID-19. TCRdb redid the calling of the 5' RACE reads with MiXCR, one entry per CDR3 protein. The data contain 300,000 to 400,000 distinct CDR3 sequences, around 15% of them seen just once; the ten biggest clones take up about a fifth. The material sequenced was PBMCs or a T cell subset sorted from them (not recorded which). The receptor set was obtained from a man younger than 35 who had mild COVID-19 (a few samples of this study predate the infection). Cell type and time point are not known.

This clonotype was seen only a few times. DNA for the CDR3: TGTGCCAGCAGCTCAAAAACCTGGGGGCGGCCCTACGAGCAGTACGTC. Its translation: CASSSKTWGRPYEQYV. The chain uses TRBV28 and TRBJ2-7; a weak D match, TRBD1 (6 bases). V shed 6 bases and J shed 2 bases, with 20 bases lying between them. The CDR3 sequence is 16 residues long. Germline V gene lookup returns CDR1 MDHEN and CDR2 SYDVKM.

The chain uses TRBV6-6 and TRBJ2-6, with 11 bases matching TRBD1. The length of the CDR3 is 17 residues. Germline loops: CDR1 MNHNY, CDR2 SVGAGI (reference sequence). The J segment lost 2 bases and the V segment lost 7 bases, leaving 7 bases of the junction unmatched. CDR3 in amino acids: CASKHGQGATGANVLTF. The DNA for the CDR3 is TGTGCCAGCAAACACGGACAGGGGGCAACTGGGGCCAACGTCCTGACTTTC.

This clonotype occurred many times. This rearrangement joins TRBV7-9 to TRBJ2-5, with a weak D call TRBD1 (6 bases). Germline V CDR1 and CDR2: SEHNR, FQNEAQ (reference sequence). Trimming stripped 5 bases from V and 1 base from J, with 11 bases between. The CDR3 totals 14 residues. In DNA form, the CDR3 reads TGTGCCAGCAGCCATAGGGGGTTCCAAGAGACCCAGTACTTC. The encoded protein is CASSHRGFQETQYF. The full variable domain, its missing parts supplied by reference TRBV7-9 and TRBJ2-5, is DTGVSQNPRHKITKRGQNVTFRCDPISEHNRLYWYRQTLGQGPEFLTYFQNEAQLEKSRLLSDRFSAERPKGSFSTLEIQRTEQGDSAMYLCASSHRGFQETQYFGPGTRLLVL.